This TCR beta chain came from a study of blood T cell repertoires in COVID-19. For the study at large: Sites across the United States, Italy and Spain contributed samples from acute and convalescent COVID-19. Sources were T cells, B-cell-depleted T cells, or PBMCs; the material itself was cDNA or gDNA.

Patients in Seattle were enrolled during active infection, then followed longitudinally. This clone has only one observation. In the original processing: For nucleated cells, counts were estimated from reference gene primer amplification. Method: immunoSEQ multiplex PCR; TCRdb's copy keeps in-frame clones and lacks some. V and J calls and clone size are given by that table; D and trimming were obtained from the DNA. The table shows about 80,000 clones, with approximately 85% occurring only once. Source material: peripheral blood. This TCR was sampled from a man aged 45-65 years with COVID-19, enrolled during active disease.

CDR3 in amino acids: CASSFRTGELFF. As DNA, the CDR3 is TGTGCCAGCAGCTTTCGCACCGGGGAGCTGTTTTTT. The V gene is TRBV7-9, the J gene TRBJ2-2; D unclear. The CDR3 extends over 12 amino acids. The germline CDR1 and CDR2 sequences are SEHNR and FQNEAQ (reference sequence). Trimming cost V 3 bases and J 4 bases, with 3 bases left between them.